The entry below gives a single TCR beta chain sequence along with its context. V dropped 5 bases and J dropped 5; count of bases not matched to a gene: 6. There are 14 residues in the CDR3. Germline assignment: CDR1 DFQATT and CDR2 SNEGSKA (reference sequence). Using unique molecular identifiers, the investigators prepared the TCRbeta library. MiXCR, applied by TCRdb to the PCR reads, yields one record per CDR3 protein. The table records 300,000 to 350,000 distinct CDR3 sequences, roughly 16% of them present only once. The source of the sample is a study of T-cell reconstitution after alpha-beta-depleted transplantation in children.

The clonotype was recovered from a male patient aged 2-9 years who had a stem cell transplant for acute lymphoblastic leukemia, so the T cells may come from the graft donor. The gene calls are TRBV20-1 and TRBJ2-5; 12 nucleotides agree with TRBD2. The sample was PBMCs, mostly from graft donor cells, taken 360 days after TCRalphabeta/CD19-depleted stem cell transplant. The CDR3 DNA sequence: TGCAGTGCTTTCTCCGGGACTAGCGGGGAGACCCAGTACTTC. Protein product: CSAFSGTSGETQYF.